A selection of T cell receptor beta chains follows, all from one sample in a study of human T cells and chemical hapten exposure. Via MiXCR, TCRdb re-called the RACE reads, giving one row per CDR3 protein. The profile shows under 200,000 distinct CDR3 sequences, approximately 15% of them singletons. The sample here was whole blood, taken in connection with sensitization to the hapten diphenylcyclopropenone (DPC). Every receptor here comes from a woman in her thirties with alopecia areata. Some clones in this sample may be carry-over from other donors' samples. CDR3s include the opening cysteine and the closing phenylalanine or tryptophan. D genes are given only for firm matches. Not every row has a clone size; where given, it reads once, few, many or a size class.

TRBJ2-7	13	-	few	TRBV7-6	TGTGCCAGCAGCTCGGGTACGGGGGACGAGCAGTACTTC	CASSSGTGDEQYF
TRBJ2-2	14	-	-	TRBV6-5	TGTGCCAGCAGTTCACCAAGGGGCACCGGGGAGCTGTTTTTT	CASSSPRGTGELFF
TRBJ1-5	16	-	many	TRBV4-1	TGCGCCAGCAGCCAAGTATGGCAGGGAATTAATCAGCCCCAGCATTTT	CASSQVWQGINQPQHF
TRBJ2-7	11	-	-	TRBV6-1	TGTGCCAGCAGTGAACCCTACGAGCAGTACTTC	CASSEPYEQYF
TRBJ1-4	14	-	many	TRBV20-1	TGCAGTGCTAGAGATAACGTAGGAGGGGAAAAACTGTTTTTT	CSARDNVGGEKLFF
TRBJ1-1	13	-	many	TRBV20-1	TGCAGTGCTAGTCCGTGGGGGGGCACTGAAGCTTTCTTT	CSASPWGGTEAFF
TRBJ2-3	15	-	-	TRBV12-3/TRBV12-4	TGTGCCAGCAGTTTCTACAGCGGATTCACAGATACGCAGTATTTT	CASSFYSGFTDTQYF
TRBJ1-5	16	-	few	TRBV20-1	TGCAGTGCCGTGCCCCCTTCAGGGCTCCGGACTCAGCCCCAGCATTTT	CSAVPPSGLRTQPQHF
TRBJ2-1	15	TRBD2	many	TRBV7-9	TGTGCCAGCAGCCCAGGGACTAGCGGGAGACGTGAGCAGTTCTTC	CASSPGTSGRREQFF
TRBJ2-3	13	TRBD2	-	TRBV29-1	TGCAGCGCGGCGGGGGGGCCCACAGATACGCAGTATTTT	CSAAGGPTDTQYF
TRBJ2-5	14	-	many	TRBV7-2	TGTGCCAGCAGCTTCTCATCAGGGGAAGAGACCCAGTACTTC	CASSFSSGEETQYF
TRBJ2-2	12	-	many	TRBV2	TGTGCCAGCAGGGCCTACACCGGGGAGCTGTTTTTT	CASRAYTGELFF
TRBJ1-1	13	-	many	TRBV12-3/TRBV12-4	TGTGCCAGCAGTTTACACGGCATAGCTGAAGCTTTCTTT	CASSLHGIAEAFF
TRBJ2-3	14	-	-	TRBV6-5	TGTGCCAGCAGTTACTCGGACGGTACAGATACGCAGTATTTT	CASSYSDGTDTQYF
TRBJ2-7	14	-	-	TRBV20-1	TGCAGTGCTAGATCCGCGCAGGGGGGTTACGAGCAGTACTTC	CSARSAQGGYEQYF
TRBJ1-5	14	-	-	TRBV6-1	TGTGCCAGCAGTTCCCGGGACGGTGGACAGCCCCAGCATTTT	CASSSRDGGQPQHF
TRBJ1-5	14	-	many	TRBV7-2	TGTGCCAGCAGCTTGGGAACAGGCAATCAGCCCCAGCATTTT	CASSLGTGNQPQHF
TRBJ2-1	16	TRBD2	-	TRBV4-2	TGTGCCAGCAGCCAAGAACTGAGCGGGACTTACAATGAGCAGTTCTTC	CASSQELSGTYNEQFF
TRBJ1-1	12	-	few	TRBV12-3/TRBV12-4	TGTGCCAGCAGTGCGACCGCGGCTGAAGCTTTCTTT	CASSATAAEAFF
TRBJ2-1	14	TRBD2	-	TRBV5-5	TGTGCCAGCAGCCCGCTAGCGGATTACAATGAGCAGTTCTTC	CASSPLADYNEQFF
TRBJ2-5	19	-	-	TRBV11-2	TGTGCCAGCAGCCTCAATATCCAACCGGAGGGAGAGATCCAAGAGACCCAGTACTTC	CASSLNIQPEGEIQETQYF
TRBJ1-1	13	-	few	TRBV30	TGTGCCTGGAGTGTACTCGGGGGGACTGAAGCTTTCTTT	CAWSVLGGTEAFF
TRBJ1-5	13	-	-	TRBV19	TGTGCCAGTAGTATTAGGGGGGATCAGCCCCAGCATTTT	CASSIRGDQPQHF
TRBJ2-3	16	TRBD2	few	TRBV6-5	TGTGCCAGCAGCGAGCGGGGGACCCCCGATACAGATACGCAGTATTTT	CASSERGTPDTDTQYF
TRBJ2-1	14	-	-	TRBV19	TGTGCCAGTAGAACAGGGAGCTCCTACAATGAGCAGTTCTTC	CASRTGSSYNEQFF
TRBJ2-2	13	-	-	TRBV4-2	TGTGCCAGCAGCCAAGTTGCCGCCGGGGAGCTGTTTTTT	CASSQVAAGELFF
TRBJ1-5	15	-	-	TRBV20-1	TGCAGTGCCGCGTCAGGGGCCGGGGGCAATCAGCCCCAGCATTTT	CSAASGAGGNQPQHF